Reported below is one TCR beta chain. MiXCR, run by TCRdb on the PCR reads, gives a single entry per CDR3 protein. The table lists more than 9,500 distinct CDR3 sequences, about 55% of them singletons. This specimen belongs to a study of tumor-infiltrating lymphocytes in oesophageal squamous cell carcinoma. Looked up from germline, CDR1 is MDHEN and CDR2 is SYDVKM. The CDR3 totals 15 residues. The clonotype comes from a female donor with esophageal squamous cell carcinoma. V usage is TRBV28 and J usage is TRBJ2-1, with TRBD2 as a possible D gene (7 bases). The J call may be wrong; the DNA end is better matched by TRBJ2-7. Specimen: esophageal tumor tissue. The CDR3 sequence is CASSRGGGGLDEQYF. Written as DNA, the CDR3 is TGTGCCAGCAGCCGAGGGGGGGGTGGGCTGGACGAGCAGTACTTC.